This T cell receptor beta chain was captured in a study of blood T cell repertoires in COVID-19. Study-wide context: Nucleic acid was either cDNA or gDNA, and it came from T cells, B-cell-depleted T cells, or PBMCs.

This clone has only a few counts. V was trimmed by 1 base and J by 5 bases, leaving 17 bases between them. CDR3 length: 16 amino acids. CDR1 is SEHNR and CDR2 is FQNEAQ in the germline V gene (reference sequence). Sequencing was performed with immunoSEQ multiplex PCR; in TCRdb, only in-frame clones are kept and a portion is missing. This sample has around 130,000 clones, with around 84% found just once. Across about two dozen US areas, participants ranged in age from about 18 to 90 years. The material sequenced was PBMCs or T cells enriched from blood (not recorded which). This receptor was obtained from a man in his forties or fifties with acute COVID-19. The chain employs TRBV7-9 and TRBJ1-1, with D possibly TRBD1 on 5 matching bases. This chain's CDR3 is CASSLESGGTGTEAFF. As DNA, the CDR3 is TGTGCCAGCAGCTTAGAGTCTGGGGGGACGGGTACTGAAGCTTTCTTT.